The 15 T cell receptor beta chains in this list originate from one sample, sequenced in a study of blood T cell repertoires in COVID-19. Measured with immunoSEQ multiplex PCR; TCRdb has only the in-frame clones, and not every one. In the table there are approximately 25,000 clones, 65% to 80% of which are singletons. Material: peripheral blood. All receptors come from a man aged 45-60 years with COVID-19, enrolled during active disease.

This clone was counted between two and nine times. The V call is TRBV2, the J call TRBJ2-7; D possibly corresponds to TRBD1 (6 bases). Germline CDR1 SNHLY, CDR2 FYNNEI. The CDR3 is 17 amino acids. Trimming cost V 1 base and J 5 bases, with 21 bases left between them. CDR3 in amino acids: CASSEDLFWGRVDEQYF. The CDR3 DNA sequence: TGTGCCAGCAGTGAAGATCTGTTCTGGGGGCGCGTCGACGAGCAGTACTTC.

This rearrangement joins TRBV29-1 to TRBJ2-5, with 8 nucleotides matching TRBD1. V shed 6 bases, J shed 4 bases, and the junction held 7 bases outside the gene matches. The length of the CDR3 is 13 residues. CDR1 and CDR2 from the germline V gene are SQVTM and ANQGSEA. CDR3 residues: CSVPAGGGETQYF. In nucleotides, the CDR3 is TGCAGCGTCCCCGCAGGGGGCGGAGAGACCCAGTACTTC.

V and J are TRBV7-6 and TRBJ2-7, with 10 bases lining up with TRBD1. Trimming took 2 bases from V and 4 from J; bases not matched to a gene: 5. The CDR3 covers 15 residues. CDR1 is SGHVS, CDR2 FNYEAQ, per germline. The CDR3 coding sequence is TGTGCCAGCAGCTTAACCGGGACAGGGGTTTACGAGCAGTACTTC. Its translation is CASSLTGTGVYEQYF.

This sequence joins TRBV2 and TRBJ1-2; maybe TRBD1 (6 bases). V gave up 3 bases and J gave up 2 bases, with 7 bases separating them. The CDR3 has 13 residues. From germline, CDR1 is SNHLY and CDR2 FYNNEI. The CDR3: CASSDQGNYGYTF. The CDR3 coding sequence is TGTGCCAGCAGTGACCAGGGGAACTATGGCTACACCTTC. Based on the CDR3 plus reference TRBV2 and TRBJ1-2, the full variable domain is EPEVTQTPSHQVTQMGQEVILRCVPISNHLYFYWYRQILGQKVEFLVSFYNNEISEKSEIFDDQFSVERPDGSNFTLKIRSTKLEDSAMYFCASSDQGNYGYTFGSGTRLTVV.

The rearrangement joins TRBV5-6 to TRBJ1-2, with 8 positions matching TRBD1. CDR3 length equals 14 residues. Germline V gene data show CDR1 as SGHDT and CDR2 as YYEEEE. V lost 0 bases and J lost 4; bases outside the gene matches: 2. DNA for the CDR3: TGTGCCAGCAGCTTGGGACAGGGGACCTATGGCTACACCTTC. This codes for CASSLGQGTYGYTF.

The CDR3, as DNA: TGTGCCAGCAGCTTTACCGAGAGGTCGGGCAATGAGCAGTTCTTC. It yields the protein CASSFTERSGNEQFF. The chain uses TRBV7-9 and TRBJ2-1; D call uncertain. Germline-derived CDR1 and CDR2 are SEHNR and FQNEAQ (reference sequence). V lost 3 bases and J lost 6, with 15 bases in between. The CDR3 loop spans 15 amino acids. Using reference TRBV7-9 and TRBJ2-1 for the parts outside the CDR3, the full variable domain is DTGVSQNPRHKITKRGQNVTFRCDPISEHNRLYWYRQTLGQGPEFLTYFQNEAQLEKSRLLSDRFSAERPKGSFSTLEIQRTEQGDSAMYLCASSFTERSGNEQFFGPGTRLTVL.

The V gene is TRBV24-1, the J gene TRBJ2-3; D perhaps matches TRBD2 (5 bases). The V gene lost 4 bases and the J gene lost 5 bases, with 12 bases spanning the gap. Germline V gene sequence: CDR1 KGHDR, CDR2 SFDVKD. The CDR3 runs 14 residues. The CDR3 protein is CATSEPTRVDTQYF. For the CDR3, the DNA is TGTGCCACCAGTGAGCCTACGAGGGTAGATACGCAGTATTTT.

This chain joins TRBV30 and TRBJ2-4; 8 bases are shared with TRBD1. The CDR3 loop spans 15 amino acids. Germline values: CDR1 GTSNPN, CDR2 SVGIG (reference sequence). V trimming: 2 bases; J trimming: 5 bases; junction bases outside the gene matches: 8. CDR3 in amino acids: CAWSRTGRSQNIQYF. The CDR3 DNA sequence: TGTGCCTGGAGTCGGACAGGGCGAAGCCAAAACATTCAGTACTTC.

V and J are TRBV2 and TRBJ2-3; TRBD2 is a possible D gene (5 bases). Germline CDR1 is SNHLY and CDR2 is FYNNEI. The CDR3 is 15 amino acids. The V end lost 4 bases, the J end lost 6 bases, and 17 bases lay between the germline ends. In DNA, the CDR3 is TGTGCCAGCAGTGGGCTCCCCCAGCGGCGCGATACGCAGTATTTT. Translation: CASSGLPQRRDTQYF. Complete variable domain (other parts from reference TRBV2 and TRBJ2-3): EPEVTQTPSHQVTQMGQEVILRCVPISNHLYFYWYRQILGQKVEFLVSFYNNEISEKSEIFDDQFSVERPDGSNFTLKIRSTKLEDSAMYFCASSGLPQRRDTQYFGPGTRLTVL.

The chain carries TRBV4-2 and TRBJ2-3; 9 bases line up with TRBD2. The CDR3 spans 18 residues. V lost 0 bases and J lost 0; bases outside the gene matches: 7. The germline V gene encodes CDR1 LGHNA and CDR2 YNFKEQ. Here the CDR3 reads CASSQDQGLATSTDTQYF. The CDR3 bases are TGTGCCAGCAGCCAAGATCAGGGACTAGCCACTAGCACAGATACGCAGTATTTT.

This clone was counted a few times. The chain is built from TRBV27 and TRBJ1-4; no clear D gene. Trimming took 8 bases from V and 3 from J, leaving 16 bases between them. The CDR3 has 15 amino acids. Germline CDR1 reads MNHEY; CDR2 reads SMNVEV (reference sequence). The CDR3 is CASSGMGEANEKLFF. The CDR3 bases are TGTGCCAGCTCCGGGATGGGAGAAGCTAATGAAAAACTGTTTTTT.

CDR3 protein: CASTKLDGYTF. CDR3 DNA: TGTGCCAGCACCAAGCTCGATGGCTACACCTTC. The chain has TRBV6-6 and TRBJ1-2; D not certain. CDR3 length equals 11 residues. Per germline, CDR1 MNHNY and CDR2 SVGAGI (reference sequence). V gave up 7 bases and J gave up 6 bases, with 9 bases separating them.

This clone appeared once. V usage is TRBV5-1 and J usage is TRBJ1-2; D gene uncertain. The CDR3 covers 14 residues. Trimming left V 4 bases short and J 8 bases short, with 18 bases between. Germline CDR1 is SGHRS and CDR2 is YFSETQ. Written as DNA, the CDR3 is TGCGCCAGCAGCGCGGGATTTGGGGTCGGAGGCTACACCTTC. Translation: CASSAGFGVGGYTF.

CDR3 residues: CASSSRRRGDNEQFF. The CDR3 DNA follows: TGCGCCAGCAGCTCCAGGCGGCGGGGGGACAATGAGCAGTTCTTC. This rearrangement joins TRBV4-1 to TRBJ2-1, with 8 bases aligning to TRBD2. Germline trimming cut 5 bases from V and 5 bases from J; bases unmatched to any gene: 8. From germline, CDR1 is MGHRA and CDR2 YSYEKL. The CDR3 sequence is 15 residues long.

The chain carries TRBV6-1 and TRBJ1-1; D ambiguous. The V end lost 1 base, the J end lost 12 bases, and 21 bases lay between the germline ends. Germline lookup yields CDR1 MNHNS and CDR2 SASEGT. This CDR3 is 15 amino acids long. The CDR3 region is CASSEDETTTTGTFF. The CDR3 coding sequence is TGTGCCAGCAGTGAAGACGAGACTACGACCACCGGGACTTTCTTT.